The sequence of this T cell receptor (beta chain) was determined in a study of T cell changes during pregnancy in multiple sclerosis (dated by TCRdb to the late 2010s). Context from the whole study: The study looked at changes in the T cell repertoire across pregnancy in women with multiple sclerosis.

Concerning this clone: Its antigen is currently not known. No per-base quality is available; no much larger clone lies one base away.

Its CDR3 holds 11 amino acids, cysteine through phenylalanine. Here the CDR3 DNA is all that survives: 33 bases in frame from base 1. As encoded in the germline V gene (reference sequence), CDR1 is LNHDA while CDR2 is SQIVND. Trimming removed 8 bases from V and 4 bases from J, leaving 6 bases between the germline ends. The library relied on the immunoSEQ multiplex PCR assay. TCRdb took over this immuneACCESS table, retaining in-frame rearrangements with V and J assigned. Such tables are incomplete; in checked studies, under half of the missing clones stem from an unresolved V gene, and the remainder is unexplained. The sample includes about 66,000 clones, with 90% to 95% observed a single time. The ten biggest clones cover approximately 5.3% of the sample.

The chain is encoded by TRBV19 joined to TRBJ2-1, with the identity of the D gene unclear. Here the sequenced sample was CD8+ T cells from peripheral blood mononuclear cells, taken before pregnancy. This clonotype was obtained from a female donor with multiple sclerosis, enrolled in a pregnancy study. The CDR3 is CASGEYNEQFF. At the DNA level, the sequence is TGTGCCAGTGGTGAGTACAATGAGCAGTTCTTC.